This T cell receptor beta chain comes out of a study of radiation and T cells in renal cell carcinoma. Study as a whole: Nephrectomy followed 15 Gy stereotactic body radiation by 4 weeks.

Germline assignment: CDR1 LGHNA and CDR2 YNFKEQ. Trimming removed 4 bases at V and 4 bases at J, with 19 bases between. The CDR3 is 16 residues long. Libraries were prepared by immunoSEQ multiplex PCR; TCRdb keeps only in-frame clonotypes and omits some of them. The top ten hold roughly 4% of the sample, which has roughly 150,000 clones, about 87% seen once. Documented time point: baseline pretreatment blood. Treatment in this sample: 15 Gy SBRT to primary tumor, nephrectomy 4 weeks later. This sequence was found in a woman aged 70 to 79 with renal cell carcinoma. V gene TRBV4-2 combines with J gene TRBJ1-2; D remains unclear. Sequencing used blood, obtained from a patient whose treatment included radiotherapy and nephrectomy. This chain's CDR3 is CASSPRPGERAYGYTF. CDR3 bases: TGTGCCAGCAGCCCCCGGCCCGGGGAACGTGCCTATGGCTACACCTTC.